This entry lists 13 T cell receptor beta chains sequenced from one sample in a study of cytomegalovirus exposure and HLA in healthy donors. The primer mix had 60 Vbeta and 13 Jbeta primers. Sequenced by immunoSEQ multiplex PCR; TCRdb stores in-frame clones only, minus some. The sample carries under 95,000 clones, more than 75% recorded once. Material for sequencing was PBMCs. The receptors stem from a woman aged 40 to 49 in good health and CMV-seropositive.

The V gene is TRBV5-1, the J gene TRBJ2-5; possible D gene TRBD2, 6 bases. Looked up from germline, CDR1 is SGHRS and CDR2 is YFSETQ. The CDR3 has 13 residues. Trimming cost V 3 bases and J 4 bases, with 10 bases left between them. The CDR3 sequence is CASSWGDGETQYF. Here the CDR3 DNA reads TGCGCCAGCAGCTGGGGGGACGGAGAGACCCAGTACTTC. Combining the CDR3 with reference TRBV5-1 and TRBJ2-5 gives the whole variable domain KAGVTQTPRYLIKTRGQQVTLSCSPISGHRSVSWYQQTPGQGLQFLFEYFSETQRNKGNFPGRFSGRQFSNSRSEMNVSTLELGDSALYLCASSWGDGETQYFGPGTRLLVL.

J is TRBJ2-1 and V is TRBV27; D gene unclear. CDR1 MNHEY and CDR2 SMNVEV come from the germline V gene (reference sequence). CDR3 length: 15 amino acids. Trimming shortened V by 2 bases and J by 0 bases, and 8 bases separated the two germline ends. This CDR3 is CASSLNPSSYNEQFF. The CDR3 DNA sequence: TGTGCCAGCAGTTTAAATCCTAGCTCCTACAATGAGCAGTTCTTC.

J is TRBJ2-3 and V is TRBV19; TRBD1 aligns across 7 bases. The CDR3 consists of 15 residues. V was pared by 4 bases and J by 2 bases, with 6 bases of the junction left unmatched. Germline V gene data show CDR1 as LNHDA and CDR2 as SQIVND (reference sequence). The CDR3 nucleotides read TGTGCCAGTAGTAAAGGACAGGCCTACACAGATACGCAGTATTTT. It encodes CASSKGQAYTDTQYF.

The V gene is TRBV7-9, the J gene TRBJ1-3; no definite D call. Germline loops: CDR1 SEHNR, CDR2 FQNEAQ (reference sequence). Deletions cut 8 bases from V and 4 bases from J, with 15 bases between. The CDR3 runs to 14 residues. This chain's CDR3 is CASDYGLSGNTIYF. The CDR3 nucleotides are TGTGCCAGCGATTACGGGTTATCCGGAAACACCATATATTTT.

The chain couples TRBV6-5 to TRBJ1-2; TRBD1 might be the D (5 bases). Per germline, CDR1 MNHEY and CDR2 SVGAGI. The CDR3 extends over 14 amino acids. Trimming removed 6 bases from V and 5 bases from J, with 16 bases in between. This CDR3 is CASSPGGSRYGYTF. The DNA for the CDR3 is TGTGCCAGCAGCCCTGGGGGGTCTAGGTATGGCTACACCTTC.

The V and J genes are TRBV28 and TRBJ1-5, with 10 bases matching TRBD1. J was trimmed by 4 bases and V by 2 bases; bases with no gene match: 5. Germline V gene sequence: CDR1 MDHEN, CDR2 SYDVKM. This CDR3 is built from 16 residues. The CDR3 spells CASSLRGQGTNQPQHF. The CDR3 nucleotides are TGTGCCAGCAGTTTACGGGGACAGGGGACAAATCAGCCCCAGCATTTT. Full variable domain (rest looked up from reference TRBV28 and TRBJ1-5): DVKVTQSSRYLVKRTGEKVFLECVQDMDHENMFWYRQDPGLGLRLIYFSYDVKMKEKGDIPEGYSVSREKKERFSLILESASTNQTSMYLCASSLRGQGTNQPQHFGDGTRLSIL.

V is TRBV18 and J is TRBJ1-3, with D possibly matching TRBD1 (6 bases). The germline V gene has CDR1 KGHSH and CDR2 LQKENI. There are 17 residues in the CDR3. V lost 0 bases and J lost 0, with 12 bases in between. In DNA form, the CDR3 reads TGTGCCAGCTCACCACCTACAGGGTCAGGCTCTGGAAACACCATATATTTT. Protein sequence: CASSPPTGSGSGNTIYF.

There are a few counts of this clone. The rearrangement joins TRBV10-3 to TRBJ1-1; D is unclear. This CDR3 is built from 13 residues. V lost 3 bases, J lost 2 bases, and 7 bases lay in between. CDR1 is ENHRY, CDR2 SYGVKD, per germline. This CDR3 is CAISDQVNTEAFF. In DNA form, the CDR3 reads TGTGCCATCAGTGATCAGGTAAACACTGAAGCTTTCTTT.

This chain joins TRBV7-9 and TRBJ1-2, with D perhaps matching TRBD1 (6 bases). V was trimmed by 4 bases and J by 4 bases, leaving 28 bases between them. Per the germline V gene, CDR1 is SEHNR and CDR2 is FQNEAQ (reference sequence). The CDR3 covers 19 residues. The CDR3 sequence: CASSSPRVSNGQSPYGYTF. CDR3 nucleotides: TGTGCCAGCAGCTCTCCCCGGGTCTCTAACGGACAGTCCCCCTATGGCTACACCTTC.

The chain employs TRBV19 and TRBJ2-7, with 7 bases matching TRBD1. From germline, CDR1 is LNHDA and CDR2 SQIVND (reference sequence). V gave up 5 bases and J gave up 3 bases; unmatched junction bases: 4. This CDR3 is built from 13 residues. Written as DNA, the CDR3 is TGTGCCAGTAGTCCGGGACAGAACTACGAGCAGTACTTC. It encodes CASSPGQNYEQYF.

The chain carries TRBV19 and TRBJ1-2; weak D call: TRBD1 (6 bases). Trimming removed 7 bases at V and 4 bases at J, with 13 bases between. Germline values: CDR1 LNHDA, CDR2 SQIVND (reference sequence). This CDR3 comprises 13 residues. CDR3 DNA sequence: TGTGCCAGTACCCGACAGGCCCTCTATGGCTACACCTTC. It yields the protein CASTRQALYGYTF.

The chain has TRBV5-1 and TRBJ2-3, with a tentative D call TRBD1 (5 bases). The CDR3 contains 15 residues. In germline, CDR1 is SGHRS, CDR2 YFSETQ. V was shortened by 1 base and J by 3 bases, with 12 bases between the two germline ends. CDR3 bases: TGCGCCAGCAGCTTGTCAGGGAAAGGGACAGATACGCAGTATTTT. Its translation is CASSLSGKGTDTQYF. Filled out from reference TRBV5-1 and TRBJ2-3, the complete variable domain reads KAGVTQTPRYLIKTRGQQVTLSCSPISGHRSVSWYQQTPGQGLQFLFEYFSETQRNKGNFPGRFSGRQFSNSRSEMNVSTLELGDSALYLCASSLSGKGTDTQYFGPGTRLTVL.

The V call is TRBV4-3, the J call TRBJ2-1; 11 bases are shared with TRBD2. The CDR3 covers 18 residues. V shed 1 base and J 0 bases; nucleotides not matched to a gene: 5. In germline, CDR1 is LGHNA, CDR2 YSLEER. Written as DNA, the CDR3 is TGCGCCAGCAGCCAAGGCGCTAGCGGGGGGAGCTCCTACAATGAGCAGTTCTTC. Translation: CASSQGASGGSSYNEQFF.